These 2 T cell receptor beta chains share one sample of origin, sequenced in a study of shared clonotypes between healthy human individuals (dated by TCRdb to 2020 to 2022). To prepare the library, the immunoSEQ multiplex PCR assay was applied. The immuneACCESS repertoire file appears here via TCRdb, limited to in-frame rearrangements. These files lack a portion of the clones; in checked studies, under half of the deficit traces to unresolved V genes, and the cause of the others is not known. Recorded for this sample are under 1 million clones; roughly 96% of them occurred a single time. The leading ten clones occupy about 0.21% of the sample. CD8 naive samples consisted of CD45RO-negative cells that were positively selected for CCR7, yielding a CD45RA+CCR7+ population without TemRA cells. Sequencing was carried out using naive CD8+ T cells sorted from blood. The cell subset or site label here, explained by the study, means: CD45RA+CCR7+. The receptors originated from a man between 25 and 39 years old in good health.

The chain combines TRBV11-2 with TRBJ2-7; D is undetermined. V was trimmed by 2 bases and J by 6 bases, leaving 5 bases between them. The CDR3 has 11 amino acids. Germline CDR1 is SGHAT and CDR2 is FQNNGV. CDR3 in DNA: TGTGCCAGCAGCTTAAGCTCCGAGCAGTACTTC. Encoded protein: CASSLSSEQYF.

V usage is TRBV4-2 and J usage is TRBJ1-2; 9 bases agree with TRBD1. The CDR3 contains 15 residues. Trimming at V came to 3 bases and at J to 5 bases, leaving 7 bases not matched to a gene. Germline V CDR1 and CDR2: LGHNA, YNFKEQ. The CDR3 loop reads CASSQETGGGYGYTF. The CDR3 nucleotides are TGTGCCAGCAGCCAGGAGACAGGGGGTGGATATGGCTACACCTTC.